Sequencing of this TCR beta chain was carried out in a study of cytomegalovirus exposure and HLA in healthy donors. This clone has only one observation. No antigen is known for it. Study-level points and caveats: Prediction of most subjects' HLA-A and HLA-B alleles by TCR beta sequences was reportedly accurate.

Primers for the PCR totalled 60 Vbeta and 13 Jbeta. Sequenced by immunoSEQ multiplex PCR; TCRdb stores in-frame clones only, minus some. The sample shows about 190,000 clones, just under 75% of them seen only once. Germline V gene lookup returns CDR1 MDHEN and CDR2 SYDVKM. Trimming stripped 5 bases from V and 5 bases from J, with 12 bases between. The CDR3 runs to 14 residues. The source of this sequence is a woman aged 25 to 39 in good health and CMV-seropositive. This sequence joins TRBV28 and TRBJ1-4, with D possibly TRBD1 on 6 matching bases. Sequences were obtained from PBMCs. CDR3 residues: CASSLRGTNEKLFF. CDR3 in DNA: TGTGCCAGCAGTCTCAGGGGCACGAATGAAAAACTGTTTTTT.